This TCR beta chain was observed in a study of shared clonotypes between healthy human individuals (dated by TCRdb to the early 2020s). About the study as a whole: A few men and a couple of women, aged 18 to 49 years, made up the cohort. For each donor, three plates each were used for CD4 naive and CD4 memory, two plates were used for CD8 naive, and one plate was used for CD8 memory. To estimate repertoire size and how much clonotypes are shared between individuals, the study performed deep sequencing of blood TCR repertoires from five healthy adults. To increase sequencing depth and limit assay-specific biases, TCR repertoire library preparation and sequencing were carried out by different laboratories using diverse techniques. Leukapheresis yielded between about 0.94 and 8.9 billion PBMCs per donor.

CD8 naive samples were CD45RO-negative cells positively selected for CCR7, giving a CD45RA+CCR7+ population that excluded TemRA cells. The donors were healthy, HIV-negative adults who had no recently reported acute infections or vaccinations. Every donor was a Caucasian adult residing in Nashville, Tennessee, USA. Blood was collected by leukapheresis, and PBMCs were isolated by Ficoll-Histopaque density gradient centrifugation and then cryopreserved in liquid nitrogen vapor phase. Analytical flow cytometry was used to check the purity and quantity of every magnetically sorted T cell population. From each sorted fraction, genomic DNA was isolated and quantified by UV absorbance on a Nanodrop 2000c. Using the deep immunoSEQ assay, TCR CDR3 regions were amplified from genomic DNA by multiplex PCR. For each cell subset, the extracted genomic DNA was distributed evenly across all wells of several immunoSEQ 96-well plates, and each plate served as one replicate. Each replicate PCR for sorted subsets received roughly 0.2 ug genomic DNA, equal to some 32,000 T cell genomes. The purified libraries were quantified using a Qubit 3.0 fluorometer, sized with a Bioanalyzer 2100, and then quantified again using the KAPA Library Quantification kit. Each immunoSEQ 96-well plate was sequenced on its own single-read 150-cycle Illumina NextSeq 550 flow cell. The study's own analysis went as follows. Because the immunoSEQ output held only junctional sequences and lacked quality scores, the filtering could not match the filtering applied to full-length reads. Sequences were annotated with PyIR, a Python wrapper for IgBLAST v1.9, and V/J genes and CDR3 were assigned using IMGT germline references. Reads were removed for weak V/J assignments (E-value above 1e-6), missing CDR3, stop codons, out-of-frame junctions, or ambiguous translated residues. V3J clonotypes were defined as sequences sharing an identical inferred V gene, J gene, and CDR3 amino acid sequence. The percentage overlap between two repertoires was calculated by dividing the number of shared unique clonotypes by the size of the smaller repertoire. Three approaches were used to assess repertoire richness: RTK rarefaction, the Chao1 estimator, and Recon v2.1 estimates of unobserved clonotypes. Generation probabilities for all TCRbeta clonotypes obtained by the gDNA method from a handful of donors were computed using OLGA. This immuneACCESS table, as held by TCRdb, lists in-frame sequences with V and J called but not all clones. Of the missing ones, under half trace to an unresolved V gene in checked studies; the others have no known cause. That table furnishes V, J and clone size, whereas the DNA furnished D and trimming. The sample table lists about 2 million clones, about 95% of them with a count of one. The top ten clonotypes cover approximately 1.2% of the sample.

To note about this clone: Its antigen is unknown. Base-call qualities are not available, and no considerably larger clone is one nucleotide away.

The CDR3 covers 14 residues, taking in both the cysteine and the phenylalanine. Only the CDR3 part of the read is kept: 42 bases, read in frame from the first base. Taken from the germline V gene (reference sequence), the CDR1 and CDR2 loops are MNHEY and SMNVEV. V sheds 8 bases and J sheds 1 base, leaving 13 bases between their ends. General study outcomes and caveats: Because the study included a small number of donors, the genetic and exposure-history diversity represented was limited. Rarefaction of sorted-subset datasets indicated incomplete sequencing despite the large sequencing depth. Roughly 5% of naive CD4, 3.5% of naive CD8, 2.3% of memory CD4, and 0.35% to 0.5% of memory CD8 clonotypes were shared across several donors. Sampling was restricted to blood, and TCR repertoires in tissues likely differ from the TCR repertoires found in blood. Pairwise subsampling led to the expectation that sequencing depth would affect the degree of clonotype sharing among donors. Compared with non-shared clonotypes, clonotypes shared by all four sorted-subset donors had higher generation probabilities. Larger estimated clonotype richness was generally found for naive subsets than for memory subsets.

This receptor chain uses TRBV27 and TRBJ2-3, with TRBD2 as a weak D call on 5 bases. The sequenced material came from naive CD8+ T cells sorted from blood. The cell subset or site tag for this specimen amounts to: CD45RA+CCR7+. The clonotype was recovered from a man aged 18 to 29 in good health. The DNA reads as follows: TGTGCCAGCCTGAGCGGAGAGGGCACAGATACGCAGTATTTT. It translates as CASLSGEGTDTQYF.